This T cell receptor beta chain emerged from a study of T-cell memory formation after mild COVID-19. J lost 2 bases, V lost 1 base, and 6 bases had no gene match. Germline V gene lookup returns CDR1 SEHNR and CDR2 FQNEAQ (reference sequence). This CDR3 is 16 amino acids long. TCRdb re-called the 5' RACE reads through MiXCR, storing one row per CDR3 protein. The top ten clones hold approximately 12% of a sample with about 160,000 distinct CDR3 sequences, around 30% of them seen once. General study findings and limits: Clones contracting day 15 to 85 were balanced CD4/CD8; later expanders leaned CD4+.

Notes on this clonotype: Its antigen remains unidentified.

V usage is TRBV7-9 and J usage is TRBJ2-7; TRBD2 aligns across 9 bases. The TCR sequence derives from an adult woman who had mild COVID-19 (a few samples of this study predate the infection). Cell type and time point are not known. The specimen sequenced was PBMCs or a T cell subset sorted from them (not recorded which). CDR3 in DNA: TGTGCCAGCAGCTTAGTAACTAGCGGGCCGACCTACGAGCAGTACTTC. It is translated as CASSLVTSGPTYEQYF.